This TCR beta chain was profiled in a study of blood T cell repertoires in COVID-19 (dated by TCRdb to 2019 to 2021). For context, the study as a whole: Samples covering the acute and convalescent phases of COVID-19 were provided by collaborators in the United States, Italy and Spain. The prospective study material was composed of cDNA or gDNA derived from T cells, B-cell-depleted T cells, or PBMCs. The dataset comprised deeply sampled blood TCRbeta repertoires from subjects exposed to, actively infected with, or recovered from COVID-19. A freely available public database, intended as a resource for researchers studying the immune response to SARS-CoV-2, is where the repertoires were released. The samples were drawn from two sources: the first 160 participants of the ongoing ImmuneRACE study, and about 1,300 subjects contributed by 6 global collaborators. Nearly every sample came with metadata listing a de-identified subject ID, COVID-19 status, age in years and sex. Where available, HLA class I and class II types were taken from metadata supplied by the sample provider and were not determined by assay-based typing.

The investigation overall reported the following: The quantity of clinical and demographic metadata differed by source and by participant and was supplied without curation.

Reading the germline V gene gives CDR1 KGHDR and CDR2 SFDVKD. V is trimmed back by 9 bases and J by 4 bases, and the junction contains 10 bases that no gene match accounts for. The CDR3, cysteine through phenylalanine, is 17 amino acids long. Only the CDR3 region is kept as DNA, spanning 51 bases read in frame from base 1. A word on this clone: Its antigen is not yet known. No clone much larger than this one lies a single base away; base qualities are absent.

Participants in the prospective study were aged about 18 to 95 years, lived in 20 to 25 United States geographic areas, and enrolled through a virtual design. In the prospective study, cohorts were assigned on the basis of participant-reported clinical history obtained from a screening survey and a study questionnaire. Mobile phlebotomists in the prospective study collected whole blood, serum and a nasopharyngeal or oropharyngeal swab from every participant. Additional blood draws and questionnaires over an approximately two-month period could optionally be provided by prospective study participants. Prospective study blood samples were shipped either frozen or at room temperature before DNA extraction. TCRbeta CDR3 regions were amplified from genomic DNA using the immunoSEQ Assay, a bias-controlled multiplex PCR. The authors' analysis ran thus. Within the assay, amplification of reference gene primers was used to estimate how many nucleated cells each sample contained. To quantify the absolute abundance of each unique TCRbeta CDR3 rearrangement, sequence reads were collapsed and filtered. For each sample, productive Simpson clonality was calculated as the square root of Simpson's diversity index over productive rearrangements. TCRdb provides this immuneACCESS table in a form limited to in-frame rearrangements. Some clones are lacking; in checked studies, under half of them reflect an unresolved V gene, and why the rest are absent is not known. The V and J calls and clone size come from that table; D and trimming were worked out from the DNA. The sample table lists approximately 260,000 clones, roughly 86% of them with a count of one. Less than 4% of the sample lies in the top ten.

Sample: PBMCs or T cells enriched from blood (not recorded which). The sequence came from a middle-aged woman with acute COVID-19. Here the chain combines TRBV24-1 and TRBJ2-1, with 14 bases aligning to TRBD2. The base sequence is TGTGCCACCGGGGGGACTAGCGGGAGTAGGGCGTACAATGAGCAGTTCTTC. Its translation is CATGGTSGSRAYNEQFF.